This TCR beta chain is drawn from a study of CXCR3-negative and CXCR3-positive naive CD8 T cells. Germline V gives CDR1 DFQATT, CDR2 SNEGSKA (reference sequence). The CDR3 runs to 15 residues. Preparation of TRB cDNA libraries relied on 5' RACE carrying UMI labels. TCRdb reprocessed the 5' RACE reads and keeps a single row for each CDR3 protein, giving no DNA. The sample table sets out fewer than 50,000 distinct CDR3 sequences. V gene TRBV20-1 combines with J gene TRBJ2-1. Sequencing was done on a sample of naive CXCR3- CD8+ T cells from blood. The subset was: CD45RO-CCR7+CD27+CD95- naive CD8+ T cells lacking CXCR3 (TNR3-). This TCR was sampled from a human donor in good health. Some clones in this sample may be carry-over from other donors' samples. CDR3 amino acids: CSARDIASSYNEQFF.